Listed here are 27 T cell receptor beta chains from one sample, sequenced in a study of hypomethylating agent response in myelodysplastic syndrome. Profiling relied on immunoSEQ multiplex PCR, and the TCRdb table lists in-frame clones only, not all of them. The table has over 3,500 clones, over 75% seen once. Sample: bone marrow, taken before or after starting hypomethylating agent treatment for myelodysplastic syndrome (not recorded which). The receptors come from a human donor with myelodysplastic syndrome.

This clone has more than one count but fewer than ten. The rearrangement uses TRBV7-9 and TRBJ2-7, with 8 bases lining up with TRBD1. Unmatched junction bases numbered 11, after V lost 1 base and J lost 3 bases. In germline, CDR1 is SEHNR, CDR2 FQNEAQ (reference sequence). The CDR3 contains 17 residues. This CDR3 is CASSLGLVATGDYEQYF. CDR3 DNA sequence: TGTGCCAGCAGCTTAGGATTAGTGGCGACAGGGGACTACGAGCAGTACTTC.

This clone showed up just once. The DNA of the CDR3 is TGTGCCAGCAGAATGTACAGGGGGGCGAATGAAAAACTGTTTTTT. Translation: CASRMYRGANEKLFF. This chain joins TRBV6-6 and TRBJ1-4; TRBD1 aligns across 8 bases. Germline CDR1 reads MNHNY; CDR2 reads SVGAGI (reference sequence). This CDR3 is 15 amino acids long. The V segment lost 6 bases and the J segment 5 bases; nucleotides outside the gene matches: 8.

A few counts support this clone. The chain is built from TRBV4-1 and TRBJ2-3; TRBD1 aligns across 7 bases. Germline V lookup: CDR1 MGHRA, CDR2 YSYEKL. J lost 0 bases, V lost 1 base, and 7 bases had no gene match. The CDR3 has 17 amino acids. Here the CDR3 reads CASSQVQGPGSTDTQYF. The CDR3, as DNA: TGCGCCAGCAGCCAAGTACAGGGGCCGGGGAGCACAGATACGCAGTATTTT.

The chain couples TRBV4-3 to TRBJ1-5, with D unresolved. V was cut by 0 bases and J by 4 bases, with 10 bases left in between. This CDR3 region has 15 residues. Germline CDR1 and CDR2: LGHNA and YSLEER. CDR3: CASSQEYGFNQPQHF. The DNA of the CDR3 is TGCGCCAGCAGCCAAGAATATGGCTTTAATCAGCCCCAGCATTTT.

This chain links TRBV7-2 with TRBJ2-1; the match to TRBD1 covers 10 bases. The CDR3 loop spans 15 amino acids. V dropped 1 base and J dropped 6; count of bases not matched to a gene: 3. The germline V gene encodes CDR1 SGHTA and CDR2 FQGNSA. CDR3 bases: TGTGCCAGCAGCTTAGTGGGACAGGGGTTCAATGAGCAGTTCTTC. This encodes CASSLVGQGFNEQFF.

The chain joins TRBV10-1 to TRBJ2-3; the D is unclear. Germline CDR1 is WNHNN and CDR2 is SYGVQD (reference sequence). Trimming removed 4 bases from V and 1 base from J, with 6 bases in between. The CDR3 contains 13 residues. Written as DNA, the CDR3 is TGCGCCAGCAGTGGAGACGGCACAGATACGCAGTATTTT. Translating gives CASSGDGTDTQYF.

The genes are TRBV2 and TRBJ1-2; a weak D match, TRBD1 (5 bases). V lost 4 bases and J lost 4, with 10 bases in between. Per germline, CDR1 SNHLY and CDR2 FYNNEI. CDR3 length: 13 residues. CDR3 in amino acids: CASSGIGAYGYTF. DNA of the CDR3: TGTGCCAGCAGTGGGATAGGGGCCTATGGCTACACCTTC.

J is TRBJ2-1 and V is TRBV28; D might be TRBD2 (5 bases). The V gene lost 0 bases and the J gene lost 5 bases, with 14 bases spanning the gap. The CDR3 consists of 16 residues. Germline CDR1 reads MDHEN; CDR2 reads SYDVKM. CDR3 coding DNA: TGTGCCAGCAGTTTATGGCGGGTAGCTCCGAACAATGAGCAGTTCTTC. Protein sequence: CASSLWRVAPNNEQFF.

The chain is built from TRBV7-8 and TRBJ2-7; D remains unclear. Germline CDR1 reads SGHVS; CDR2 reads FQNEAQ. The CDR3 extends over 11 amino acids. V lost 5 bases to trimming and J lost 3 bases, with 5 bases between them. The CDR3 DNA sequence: TGTGCCAGCAGCCCAGGCTACGAGCAGTACTTC. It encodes CASSPGYEQYF. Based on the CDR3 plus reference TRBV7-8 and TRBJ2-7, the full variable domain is GAGVSQSPRYKVAKRGQDVALRCDPISGHVSLFWYQQALGQGPEFLTYFQNEAQLDKSGLPSDRFFAERPEGSVSTLKIQRTQQEDSAVYLCASSPGYEQYFGPGTRLTVT.

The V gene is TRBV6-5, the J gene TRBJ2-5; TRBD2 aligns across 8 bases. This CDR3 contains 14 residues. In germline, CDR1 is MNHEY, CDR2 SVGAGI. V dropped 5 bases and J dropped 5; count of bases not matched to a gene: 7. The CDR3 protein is CASSSGGFSETQYF. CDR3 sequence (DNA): TGTGCCAGCAGTAGCGGGGGCTTTTCGGAGACCCAGTACTTC.

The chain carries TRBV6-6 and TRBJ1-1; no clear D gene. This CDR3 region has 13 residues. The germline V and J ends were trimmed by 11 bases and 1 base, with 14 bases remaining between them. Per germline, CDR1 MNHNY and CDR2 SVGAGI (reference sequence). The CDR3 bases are TGTGCCGTTCGGTTGGACCCGAACACTGAAGCTTTCTTT. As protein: CAVRLDPNTEAFF.

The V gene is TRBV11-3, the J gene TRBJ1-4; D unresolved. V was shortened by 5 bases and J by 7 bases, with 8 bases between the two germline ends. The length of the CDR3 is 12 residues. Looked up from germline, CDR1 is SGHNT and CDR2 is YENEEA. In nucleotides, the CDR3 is TGTGCCAGCAGCCCCTGGGCTGAAAAACTGTTTTTT. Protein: CASSPWAEKLFF.

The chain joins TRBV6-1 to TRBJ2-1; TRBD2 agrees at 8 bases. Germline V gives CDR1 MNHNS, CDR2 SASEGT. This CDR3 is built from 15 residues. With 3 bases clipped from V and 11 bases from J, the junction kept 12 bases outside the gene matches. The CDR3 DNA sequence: TGTGCCAGCAGTGACCAGAGGACTAGCCCTTCCCAGCAGTTCTTC. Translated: CASSDQRTSPSQQFF.

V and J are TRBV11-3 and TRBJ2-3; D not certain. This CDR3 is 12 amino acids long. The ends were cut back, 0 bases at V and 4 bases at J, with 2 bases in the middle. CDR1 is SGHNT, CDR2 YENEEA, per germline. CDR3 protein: CASSLESDTQYF. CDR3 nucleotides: TGTGCCAGCAGCTTAGAGTCAGATACGCAGTATTTT.

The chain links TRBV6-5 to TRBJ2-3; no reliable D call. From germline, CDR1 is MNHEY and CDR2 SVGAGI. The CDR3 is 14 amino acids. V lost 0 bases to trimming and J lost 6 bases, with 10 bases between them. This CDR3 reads CASSYSIGSDTQYF. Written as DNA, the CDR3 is TGTGCCAGCAGTTACTCGATCGGCTCTGATACGCAGTATTTT.

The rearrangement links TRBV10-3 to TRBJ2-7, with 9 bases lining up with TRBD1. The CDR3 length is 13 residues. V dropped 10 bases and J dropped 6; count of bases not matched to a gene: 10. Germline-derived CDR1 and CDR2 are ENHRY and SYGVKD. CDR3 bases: TGTGCCACCCGGGACAGGGCCGAAGGCGAGCAGTACGTC. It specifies CATRDRAEGEQYV.

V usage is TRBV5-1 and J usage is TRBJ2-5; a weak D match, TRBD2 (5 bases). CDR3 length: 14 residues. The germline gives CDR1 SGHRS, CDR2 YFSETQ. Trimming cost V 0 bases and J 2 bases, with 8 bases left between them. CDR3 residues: CASSLASGQETQYF. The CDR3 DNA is TGCGCCAGCAGCTTGGCCTCGGGGCAAGAGACCCAGTACTTC.

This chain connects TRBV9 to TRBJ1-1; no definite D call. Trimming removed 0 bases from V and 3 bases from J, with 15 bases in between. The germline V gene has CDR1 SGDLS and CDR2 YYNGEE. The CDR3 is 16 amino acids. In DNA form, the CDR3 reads TGTGCCAGCAGCGTAGTGGGAGGGATAGAGGACACTGAAGCTTTCTTT. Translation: CASSVVGGIEDTEAFF.

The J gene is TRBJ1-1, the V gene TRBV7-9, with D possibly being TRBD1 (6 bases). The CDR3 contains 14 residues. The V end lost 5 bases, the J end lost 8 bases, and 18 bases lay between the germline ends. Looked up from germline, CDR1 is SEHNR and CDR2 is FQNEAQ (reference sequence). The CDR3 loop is CASSLSQGRGEAFF. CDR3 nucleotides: TGTGCCAGCAGCCTTTCACAGGGACGGGGGGAAGCTTTCTTT.

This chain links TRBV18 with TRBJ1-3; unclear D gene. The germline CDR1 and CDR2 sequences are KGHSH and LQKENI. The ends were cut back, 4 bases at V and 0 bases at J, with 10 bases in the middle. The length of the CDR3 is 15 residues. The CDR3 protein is CASSRTRDSGNTIYF. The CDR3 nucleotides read TGTGCCAGCTCACGTACGAGGGACTCTGGAAACACCATATATTTT.

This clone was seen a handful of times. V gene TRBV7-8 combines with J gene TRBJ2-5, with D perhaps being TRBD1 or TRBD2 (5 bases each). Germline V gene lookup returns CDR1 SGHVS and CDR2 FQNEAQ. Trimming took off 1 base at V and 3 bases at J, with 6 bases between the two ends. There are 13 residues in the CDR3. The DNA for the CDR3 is TGTGCCAGCAGCTTAGGAGGGGAAGAGACCCAGTACTTC. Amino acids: CASSLGGEETQYF.

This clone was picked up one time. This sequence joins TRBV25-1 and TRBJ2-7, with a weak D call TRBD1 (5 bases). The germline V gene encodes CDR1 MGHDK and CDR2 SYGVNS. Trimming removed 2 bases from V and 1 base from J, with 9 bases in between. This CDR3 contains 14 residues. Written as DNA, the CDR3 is TGTGCCAGCAGTGAAGGGCAGGGATCCTACGAGCAGTACTTC. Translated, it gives CASSEGQGSYEQYF.

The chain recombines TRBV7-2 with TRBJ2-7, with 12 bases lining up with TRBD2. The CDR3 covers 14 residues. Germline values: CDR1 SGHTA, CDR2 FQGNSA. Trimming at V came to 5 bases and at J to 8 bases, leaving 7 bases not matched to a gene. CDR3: CASSPSGGAGKQYF. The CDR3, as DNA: TGTGCCAGCAGCCCTAGCGGGGGGGCCGGCAAGCAGTACTTC. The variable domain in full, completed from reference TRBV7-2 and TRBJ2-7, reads GAGVSQSPSNKVTEKGKDVELRCDPISGHTALYWYRQSLGQGLEFLIYFQGNSAPDKSGLPSDRFSAERTGGSVSTLTIQRTQQEDSAVYLCASSPSGGAGKQYFGPGTRLTVT.

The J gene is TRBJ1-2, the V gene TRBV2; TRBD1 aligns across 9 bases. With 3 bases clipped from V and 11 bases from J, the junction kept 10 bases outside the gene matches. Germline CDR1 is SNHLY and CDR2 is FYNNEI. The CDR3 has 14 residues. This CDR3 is CASSEGEDRGFYTF. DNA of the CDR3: TGTGCCAGCAGTGAGGGCGAGGACAGGGGTTTTTACACCTTC.

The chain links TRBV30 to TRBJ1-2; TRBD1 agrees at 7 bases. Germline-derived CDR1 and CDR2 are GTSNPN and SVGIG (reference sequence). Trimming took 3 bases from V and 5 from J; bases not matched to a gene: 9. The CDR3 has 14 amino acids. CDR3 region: CAWRVNEGAYGYTF. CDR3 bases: TGTGCCTGGAGAGTCAATGAGGGGGCATATGGCTACACCTTC.

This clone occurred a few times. CDR3 region: CASWRANTEAFF. CDR3 nucleotides: TGTGCCAGCTGGAGGGCGAACACTGAAGCTTTCTTT. J is TRBJ1-1 and V is TRBV6-1; no clear D gene. V shed 8 bases and J shed 1 base, with 8 bases lying between them. CDR1 is MNHNS, CDR2 SASEGT, per germline. The CDR3 spans 12 residues.

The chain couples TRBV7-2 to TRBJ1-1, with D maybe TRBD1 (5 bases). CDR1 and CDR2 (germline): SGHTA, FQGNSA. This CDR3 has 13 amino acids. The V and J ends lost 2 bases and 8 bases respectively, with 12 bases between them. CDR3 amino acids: CASSLILPGEAFF. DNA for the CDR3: TGTGCCAGCAGCTTAATTCTACCAGGGGAAGCTTTCTTT.